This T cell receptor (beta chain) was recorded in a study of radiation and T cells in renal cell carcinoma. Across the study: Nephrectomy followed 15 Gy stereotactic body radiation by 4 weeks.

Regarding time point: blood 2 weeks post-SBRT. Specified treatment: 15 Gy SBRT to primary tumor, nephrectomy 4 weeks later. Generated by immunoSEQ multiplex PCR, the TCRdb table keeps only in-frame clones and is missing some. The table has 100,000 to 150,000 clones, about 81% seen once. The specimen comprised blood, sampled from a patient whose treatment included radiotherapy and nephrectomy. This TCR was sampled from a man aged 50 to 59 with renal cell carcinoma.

The CDR3 here is CASSSMSLGGISYTF. DNA for the CDR3: TGTGCCAGCAGCTCCATGAGTTTAGGGGGCATAAGCTACACCTTC. The chain couples TRBV28 to TRBJ1-2, with TRBD1 identical over 7 bases. Germline V CDR1 and CDR2: MDHEN, SYDVKM. V trimming: 6 bases; J trimming: 9 bases; junction bases outside the gene matches: 16. CDR3 length: 15 residues.